This TCR beta chain was retrieved from a study of cytomegalovirus exposure and HLA in healthy donors. This PCR relied on a set of 60 Vbeta primers and 13 Jbeta primers. Profiling relied on immunoSEQ multiplex PCR, and the TCRdb table lists in-frame clones only, not all of them. The profile covers about 120,000 clones, with roughly 83% appearing a single time and 3.5% to 5% taken by the ten largest. Notes on this clone: Antigen unknown.

The CDR3 has 13 residues. From germline, CDR1 is LNHDA and CDR2 SQIVND (reference sequence). Trimming shortened V by 1 base and J by 1 base, and 5 bases separated the two germline ends. Study-wide points: Researchers had no immune exposure information except CMV serostatus available.

V and J are TRBV19 and TRBJ2-7; no reliable D call. The specimen was PBMCs. The TCR originated in a man younger than 45 in good health and CMV-seropositive. DNA of the CDR3: TGTGCCAGTAGTATAGGTACATCCTACGAGCAGTACTTC. This gives the protein CASSIGTSYEQYF.